This entry lists 11 T cell receptor beta chains sequenced from one sample in a study of tumor and adjacent non-tumor tissue in lung cancer (dated by TCRdb to about 2018). The receptor library was made with multiplex PCR. These reads were obtained on an Illumina HiSeq 2500. TCRbeta libraries were constructed through three rounds of nested PCR with primers (Table S4) according to protocols adapted from ARM-PCR. The raw public data were reprocessed by TCRdb itself: fastp quality trimming at Q25, MiXCR clonotype calling, in-frame beta chains only. Records with the same CDR3 protein are collapsed into one entry carrying the most frequent genes and DNA. The sample table lists roughly 120,000 distinct CDR3 sequences, 60% to 70% of them with a count of one. The ten most abundant clones make up 15% to 20% of the sample. Bulk unsorted tissue served as the source for RNA extraction, and RNA quality was assessed using a NanoDrop ND-1000 and an Agilent 2100. For the normal lung samples, distant non-tumor tissue was collected more than 3 cm away from the tumor edge.

What was sequenced was distant non-tumor lung tissue. The receptors derive from a man aged 55 to 70 with non-small cell lung cancer.

Concerning this clonotype itself: This is likely a read error, given that the CDR3 carries no conserved phenylalanine or tryptophan at its end. The V gene is TRBV5-4, the J gene TRBJ2-7; no firm D call. The CDR3 covers 15 residues. CDR1 and CDR2 from the germline V gene are SGHNT and YYREEE (reference sequence). V was trimmed by 4 bases and J by 3 bases, leaving 17 bases between them. CDR3 sequence (DNA): TGTGCCAGCAGCACTATGACAAGTGGTGACTACGAGCAGTACTAC. This codes for CASSTMTSGDYEQYY.

With respect to this clonotype: This CDR3 is missing its conserved last phenylalanine or tryptophan, likely due to a read error. The gene calls are TRBV10-3 and TRBJ1-6; D may be TRBD1 (6 bases). Germline V CDR1 and CDR2: ENHRY, SYGVKD. CDR3 length equals 13 residues. The CDR3 DNA sequence: TGTGCGATCACACAGGGAAAGGCATCACCCCTCCACATT. This encodes CAITQGKASPLHI.

Regarding this clonotype: A much larger clone differs by one base, so this may be a read error. The V gene is TRBV28, the J gene TRBJ2-7; no clear D. V dropped 6 bases and J dropped 4 bases, with 16 bases sitting between them. Germline CDR1 is MDHEN and CDR2 is SYDVKM. This CDR3 contains 14 residues. The CDR3 region is CASRQEPVTYEQYF. CDR3 in DNA: TGTGCCAGCAGACAAGAACCCGTAACGTACGAGCAGTACTTC.

With respect to this clonotype: One end of the junction fails to match germline, which may point to a read error. The rearrangement uses TRBV7-8 and TRBJ1-1; D is uncertain. Germline values: CDR1 SGHVS, CDR2 FQNEAQ. This CDR3 is built from 13 residues. The CDR3 loop is CGSSLVGLVEAFF. In DNA form, the CDR3 reads TGTGGCAGCAGCTTAGTGGGCCTTGTTGAAGCTTTCTTT.

This chain uses TRBV20-1 with TRBJ1-1; D uncertain. Looked up from germline, CDR1 is DFQATT and CDR2 is SNEGSKA (reference sequence). V dropped 5 bases and J dropped 4 bases, with 20 bases sitting between them. This CDR3 is 15 amino acids long. The CDR3 nucleotides read TGCAGTGCTGACTCTCCGATATTGGTGGGCACTGAAGCTTTCTTT. Its translation: CSADSPILVGTEAFF.

This clonotype was seen only a few times. The CDR3 spells CASSFWQAETQYF. The CDR3 coding sequence is TGTGCCAGCAGTTTTTGGCAGGCGGAGACCCAGTACTTC. The rearrangement links TRBV12-3 or TRBV12-4 to TRBJ2-5; no clear D. The V gene lost 3 bases and the J gene lost 5 bases, with 10 bases spanning the gap. This CDR3 region has 13 residues.

Relative to its sample, this clonotype is medium-sized. This rearrangement joins TRBV4-2 to TRBJ1-1; D unclear. Per the germline V gene, CDR1 is LGHNA and CDR2 is YNFKEQ. V lost 0 bases and J lost 10, with 12 bases in between. The CDR3 is 13 amino acids. Here the CDR3 reads CASSQEKGGVAFF. The CDR3 region has the DNA TGTGCCAGCAGCCAAGAAAAGGGAGGTGTAGCTTTCTTT.

This chain connects TRBV20-1 to TRBJ2-3, with unresolved D. Germline lookup yields CDR1 DFQATT and CDR2 SNEGSKA (reference sequence). V was cut by 3 bases and J by 5 bases, with 15 bases left in between. The CDR3 covers 14 residues. CDR3 residues: CSARGRVFRDTQYF. CDR3 nucleotide sequence: TGCAGTGCTAGGGGTAGAGTGTTCAGAGATACGCAGTATTTT.

A remark on this clonotype: Given a much more abundant clone one base away, this may be a read error. Likely a read error: the CDR3 ends without its conserved phenylalanine or tryptophan. The chain employs TRBV12-3 or TRBV12-4 and TRBJ2-2; the D gene is possibly TRBD1 (6 bases). The CDR3 runs 14 residues. The V gene lost 6 bases and the J gene lost 4 bases, with 12 bases spanning the gap. Here the CDR3 reads CASREGVITGELFL. In DNA, the CDR3 is TGTGCCAGCAGAGAGGGGGTTATCACCGGGGAGCTGTTTCTT.

For this clonotype: No DNA is shown, since the ends of the CDR3 on it are uncertain; the CDR3 is the one TCRdb lists. The rearrangement joins TRBV20-1 to TRBJ2-3; the tabulated D call, TRBD1, remains unverified against the DNA. In germline, CDR1 is DFQATT, CDR2 SNEGSKA (reference sequence). The CDR3 totals 14 residues, both ends included. This CDR3 is CSARVGWGADTQSF.

Regarding this clonotype: Sequence at one end of the junction differs from germline and may be a read error. V and J are TRBV11-2 and TRBJ2-2, with D maybe TRBD1 (6 bases). The CDR3 contains 17 residues. The germline V gene has CDR1 SGHAT and CDR2 FQNNGV. The CDR3: CASSLLSGAANTGELSF. The CDR3 DNA is TGTGCCAGCAGCTTACTTTCAGGGGCGGCAAACACCGGGGAGCTGTCTTTT. Together with reference TRBV11-2 and TRBJ2-2, the CDR3 gives the full variable domain: EAGVAQSPRYKIIEKRQSVAFWCNPISGHATLYWYQQILGQGPKLLIQFQNNGVVDDSQLPKDRFSAERLKGVDSTLKIQPAKLEDSAVYLCASSLLSGAANTGELSFGEGSRLTVL.